The 17 T cell receptor beta chains given below trace back to one sample, sequenced in a study of T cells in Graves' hyperthyroidism and ophthalmopathy (dated by TCRdb to the late 2010s). The library was obtained by multiplex PCR. Sequencer: Illumina HiSeq 2000. The TCR beta CDR3 regions were amplified from the RNA transcripts. A first-round RT-PCR of the TCR CDR3 used the HTBI primer set with the Qiagen OneStep RT-PCR kit. TCRdb passed the public sequencing reads through fastp at Q25 and MiXCR, retaining productive beta sequences. Each entry is one CDR3 protein sequence, shown with its most common DNA and genes. For this sample the table gives approximately 430,000 distinct CDR3 sequences, of which 15% to 18% were detected only once. Together, the top ten hold 13% to 15% of the sample. Material for sequencing was blood. Receptors were obtained from a young woman with Graves' hyperthyroidism.

This clonotype was seen a few times. V and J are TRBV6-1 and TRBJ1-5, with D perhaps TRBD1 (5 bases). This CDR3 contains 15 residues. V was clipped by 5 bases and J by 0 bases, with 11 bases between them. Germline CDR1 MNHNS, CDR2 SASEGT. Here the CDR3 reads CASSSLQVSNQPQHF. Written as DNA, the CDR3 is TGTGCCAGCAGTTCCTTACAGGTTAGCAATCAGCCCCAGCATTTT.

This clonotype was detected only a few times. The genes are TRBV10-3 and TRBJ1-5; D gene uncertain. The CDR3 spans 14 residues. Trimming cost V 7 bases and J 0 bases, with 10 bases left between them. Per the germline V gene, CDR1 is ENHRY and CDR2 is SYGVKD. The CDR3 region is CAIKSSNSNQPQHF. CDR3 in DNA: TGTGCCATCAAAAGCAGTAATAGCAATCAGCCCCAGCATTTT.

This clonotype was seen repeatedly, ten times or more. This sequence joins TRBV12-3 or TRBV12-4 and TRBJ2-7; 7 bases match TRBD2. CDR3 length: 13 residues. V dropped 3 bases and J dropped 5; count of bases not matched to a gene: 4. Here the CDR3 reads CASSFRGEDEQYF. Written as DNA, the CDR3 is TGTGCCAGCAGTTTTCGGGGGGAAGACGAGCAGTACTTC.

The rearrangement joins TRBV29-1 to TRBJ2-5; possible D gene TRBD2, 6 bases. V shed 6 bases and J shed 5 bases, with 13 bases lying between them. This CDR3 spans 12 amino acids. Germline loops: CDR1 SQVTM, CDR2 ANQGSEA. The CDR3 DNA follows: TGCAGCGTCGGGAGAGGAGGGGAGACCCAGTACTTC. Its translation: CSVGRGGETQYF.

This clonotype was recorded many times. The chain recombines TRBV9 with TRBJ2-2; D is unclear. CDR1 is SGDLS, CDR2 YYNGEE, per germline. The V end was cut by 3 bases, the J end by 0 bases, with 6 bases between. This CDR3 has 14 residues. The CDR3 loop is CASSEFANTGELFF. Written as DNA, the CDR3 is TGTGCCAGCAGCGAGTTCGCGAACACCGGGGAGCTGTTTTTT.

Many counts were recorded for this clonotype. The rearrangement joins TRBV11-2 to TRBJ2-3, with TRBD2 identical over 8 bases. J gave up 1 base and V 3 bases, and 3 bases lay outside the gene matches. The CDR3 is 15 amino acids. CDR1 and CDR2 (germline): SGHAT, FQNNGV. The CDR3 DNA is TGTGCCAGCAGCTTTGATAGCGGGGGCACAGATACGCAGTATTTT. Its protein is CASSFDSGGTDTQYF.

The chain recombines TRBV6-2 or TRBV6-3 with TRBJ2-7; possible D gene TRBD1, 6 bases. This CDR3 has 13 amino acids. The germline CDR1 and CDR2 sequences are MNHEY and SVGEGT. CDR3 amino acids: CVNLTGKAYEQYF. The CDR3 DNA reads as TGTGTAAACCTCACAGGGAAAGCCTACGAGCAGTACTTC.

This clonotype was found many times. V gene TRBV18 combines with J gene TRBJ1-2, with D perhaps TRBD1 (5 bases). Trimming took 3 bases from V and 7 from J, leaving 18 bases between them. The CDR3 sequence is 15 residues long. Per germline, CDR1 KGHSH and CDR2 LQKENI. The DNA for the CDR3 is TGTGCCAGCTCACCTGCTGCTCAGGGATCAGCTGGCTACACCTTC. Translation gives CASSPAAQGSAGYTF.

This clonotype occurred a few times. A read error may account for a junction end that differs from germline. The rearrangement links TRBV18 to TRBJ2-7; TRBD1 matches 7 bases. The CDR3 runs to 18 residues. Germline V gene lookup returns CDR1 KGHSH and CDR2 LQKENI. CDR3 loop: CASTPERTGRKPSYEQYF. As DNA, the CDR3 is TGTGCCAGCACACCAGAGCGGACAGGAAGGAAGCCCTCCTACGAGCAGTACTTC.

Remarks on this clonotype: This may arise from a read error, as a much more abundant clone is one base away. This chain joins TRBV3-1 and TRBJ2-7; D is undetermined. The DNA end is a closer match to TRBJ2-1, so the J assignment may be wrong. Germline V CDR1 and CDR2: LGHDT, YNNKEL (reference sequence). The CDR3 sequence is 15 residues long. CDR3 bases: TGTGCCAGCAGCCAAGCTCTGGGTCGATCCTACGAGCAGTTCTTC. Translation: CASSQALGRSYEQFF.

At least ten counts were recorded for this clonotype. The V call is TRBV29-1, the J call TRBJ1-2, with TRBD1 as a possible D gene (5 bases). The CDR3 extends over 21 amino acids. Trimming stripped 3 bases from V and 2 bases from J, with 34 bases between. CDR1 and CDR2 (germline): SQVTM, ANQGSEA. The chain's CDR3 is CSVDAGTSLPTGNGLNYGYTF. The CDR3 DNA reads TGCAGCGTTGATGCGGGGACCTCTTTGCCCACTGGGAATGGCCTAAACTATGGCTACACCTTC.

This clonotype was observed many times. The V and J genes are TRBV6-1 and TRBJ1-2; 9 bases agree with TRBD1. Germline trimming cut 8 bases from V and 6 bases from J; bases unmatched to any gene: 7. This CDR3 contains 13 residues. The germline CDR1 and CDR2 sequences are MNHNS and SASEGT. The CDR3 DNA is TGTGCCAGCTTGCGACAGGGGGTCGATGGCTACACCTTC. Translation: CASLRQGVDGYTF.

The rearrangement joins TRBV6-2 or TRBV6-3 to TRBJ2-2, with D perhaps matching TRBD1 (5 bases). The CDR3 extends over 13 amino acids. Trimming took off 5 bases at V and 1 base at J, with 5 bases between the two ends. The V gene's germline CDR1 is MNHEY and CDR2 SVGEGT. This CDR3 reads CASSRGNTGELFF. Here the CDR3 DNA reads TGTGCCAGCAGTAGGGGGAACACCGGGGAGCTGTTTTTT.

In this sample, this clonotype turned up once. The chain links TRBV20-1 to TRBJ1-4; no definite D call. Germline values: CDR1 DFQATT, CDR2 SNEGSKA (reference sequence). The CDR3 consists of 13 residues. Trimming pared 3 bases from V and 4 bases from J, leaving 9 bases between. Here the CDR3 reads CSASLAVNEKLFF. The CDR3 DNA sequence: TGCAGTGCTAGTTTGGCAGTTAATGAAAAACTGTTTTTT.

The chain combines TRBV27 with TRBJ2-2; weak D call: TRBD2 (5 bases). Trimming shortened V by 3 bases and J by 4 bases, and 12 bases separated the two germline ends. Germline loops: CDR1 MNHEY, CDR2 SMNVEV (reference sequence). The CDR3 length is 15 residues. For the CDR3, the DNA is TGTGCCAGCAGTTTTAGCGTAGCGAGCACCGGGGAGCTGTTTTTT. This codes for CASSFSVASTGELFF.

This clonotype has ten or more counts. The chain couples TRBV10-3 to TRBJ2-7, with 8 nucleotides matching TRBD2. J gave up 6 bases and V 3 bases, and 10 bases lay outside the gene matches. Germline V CDR1 and CDR2: ENHRY, SYGVKD. This CDR3 spans 15 amino acids. This chain's CDR3 is CAISDLAGTSLEQYF. In nucleotides, the CDR3 is TGTGCCATCAGTGACCTAGCAGGGACTAGTCTCGAGCAGTACTTC.

This clonotype was detected many times. The rearrangement joins TRBV5-8 to TRBJ1-1; possible D gene TRBD1, 6 bases. The ends were cut back, 5 bases at V and 0 bases at J, with 11 bases in the middle. This CDR3 has 14 amino acids. Looked up from germline, CDR1 is SGHTS and CDR2 is YDEGEE. CDR3 amino acids: CASRNRVMNTEAFF. CDR3 nucleotides: TGTGCCAGCAGGAACAGGGTCATGAACACTGAAGCTTTCTTT.